This TCR beta chain stems from a study of blood T cell repertoires in COVID-19. Germline V gene data show CDR1 as SGHDN and CDR2 as FVKESK. The CDR3 is 15 residues long. V shed 2 bases and J 5 bases; nucleotides not matched to a gene: 2. Clones were read by immunoSEQ multiplex PCR, and TCRdb kept only the in-frame ones, dropping some. The sample records a few hundred thousand clones, 82% being singletons. This chain uses TRBV14 with TRBJ2-2, with 10 nucleotides matching TRBD2. Sequenced: peripheral blood. This receptor was taken from a woman aged 18-29 years with acute or convalescent COVID-19. CDR3 sequence: CASSQLAGVTGELFF. CDR3 nucleotide sequence: TGTGCCAGCAGCCAACTAGCGGGAGTTACCGGGGAGCTGTTTTTT.